Listed below are T cell receptor beta chains from one sample, sequenced in a study of blood T cell repertoires in COVID-19. The protocol was immunoSEQ multiplex PCR, while the TCRdb copy is restricted to in-frame clones and leaves out a portion. Here the sample spans 190,000 or so clones, roughly 89% being singletons. The sample comprised peripheral blood. These receptor sequences come from a woman under 30 who had recovered from COVID-19. Both conserved end residues are part of each CDR3. A D gene is named only where the DNA matches it firmly. Not every row has a clone size; where given, it reads once, few, many or a size class.

size	D	V	J	CDR3	DNA
-	TRBD1	TRBV5-5	TRBJ1-2	CASSADRDYGYTF	TGTGCCAGCAGCGCGGACAGGGACTATGGCTACACCTTC
-	-	TRBV7-9	TRBJ1-5	CASSPGTLQPQHF	TGTGCCAGCAGCCCCGGGACACTCCAGCCCCAGCATTTT
-	TRBD2	TRBV7-8	TRBJ2-3	CASSSERGLTTDTQYF	TGTGCCAGCAGCTCCGAGCGGGGGCTAACCACAGATACGCAGTATTTT
-	TRBD1	TRBV5-5	TRBJ2-2	CASSLAPGGNTGELFF	TGTGCCAGCAGCTTGGCCCCAGGGGGCAACACCGGGGAGCTGTTTTTT
-	-	TRBV18	TRBJ2-2	CASSPFLQGLAGELFF	TGTGCCAGCTCACCATTCTTACAGGGCCTTGCCGGGGAGCTGTTTTTT
-	-	TRBV7-2	TRBJ1-4	CASSPEAGWEKLFF	TGTGCCAGCAGCCCGGAGGCGGGGTGGGAAAAACTGTTTTTT
-	TRBD1	TRBV5-1	TRBJ2-1	CASRDRDYNEQFF	TGCGCCAGCAGGGACAGGGACTACAATGAGCAGTTCTTC
-	TRBD1	TRBV5-1	TRBJ2-5	CASSIPGTGGETQYF	TGCGCCAGCAGCATACCCGGGACAGGGGGAGAGACCCAGTACTTC
-	TRBD2	TRBV3-1/TRBV3-2	TRBJ2-3	CASSQDLAERTDTQYF	TGTGCCAGCAGCCAAGACCTAGCGGAGCGCACAGATACGCAGTATTTT
-	TRBD1	TRBV3-1/TRBV3-2	TRBJ1-3	CASSQDRTGNGNTIYF	TGTGCCAGCAGCCAAGATCGGACAGGGAACGGAAACACCATATATTTT
few	-	TRBV5-1	TRBJ2-7	CASSLTGYEQYF	TGCGCCAGCAGCCTTACAGGCTACGAGCAGTACTTC
-	TRBD1	TRBV9	TRBJ2-2	CASSARDRYPNTGELFF	TGTGCCAGCAGCGCCCGGGACAGGTACCCGAACACCGGGGAGCTGTTTTTT
once	-	TRBV3-1/TRBV3-2	TRBJ1-2	CASSQFGGQSNYGYTF	TGTGCCAGCAGCCAATTTGGAGGACAGAGCAATTATGGCTACACCTTC
-	-	TRBV24-1	TRBJ1-3	CATSDLGSPRTSGNTIYF	TGTGCCACCAGTGATTTGGGGAGCCCCAGAACCTCTGGAAACACCATATATTTT
-	TRBD1	TRBV7-8	TRBJ1-2	CASSPAQGAGYGYTF	TGTGCCAGCAGCCCCGCCCAGGGGGCTGGCTATGGCTACACCTTC
-	-	TRBV20-1	TRBJ2-1	CSASPSTEQFF	TGCAGTGCTTCCCCTTCTACGGAGCAGTTCTTC
-	-	TRBV7-3	TRBJ2-6	CASSVGEVGGANVLTF	TGTGCCAGCAGCGTCGGGGAAGTAGGCGGGGCCAACGTCCTGACTTTC
-	-	TRBV19	TRBJ1-5	CASSPGQYNQPQHF	TGTGCCAGTAGCCCAGGACAGTACAATCAGCCCCAGCATTTT
-	TRBD2	TRBV14	TRBJ2-1	CASRLAGNNEQFF	TGTGCCAGCAGGCTAGCGGGTAACAATGAGCAGTTCTTC
-	TRBD2	TRBV6-4	TRBJ2-3	CASSGTSGGTDTQYF	TGTGCCAGCAGTGGGACTAGCGGGGGGACAGATACGCAGTATTTT
once	-	TRBV12-3/TRBV12-4	TRBJ1-2	CASSPGQRGYTF	TGTGCCAGCAGCCCGGGACAAAGGGGCTACACCTTC
-	-	TRBV5-1	TRBJ2-1	CASSEAGLYNEQFF	TGCGCCAGCAGCGAAGCGGGTCTCTACAATGAGCAGTTCTTC
-	-	TRBV19	TRBJ1-2	CASTPPRANYGYTF	TGTGCCAGTACTCCTCCCAGGGCTAACTATGGCTACACCTTC
-	TRBD1	TRBV5-1	TRBJ2-7	CASSWTGPPYEQYF	TGCGCCAGCAGCTGGACAGGGCCTCCTTACGAGCAGTACTTC
once	TRBD2	TRBV5-1	TRBJ2-3	CASSPLVSGGLGDTQYF	TGCGCCAGCAGCCCCCTGGTGAGCGGGGGTTTGGGAGATACGCAGTATTTT
once	-	TRBV27	TRBJ2-1	CASYSLGGRVSGGFF	TGTGCCAGCTACTCCCTCGGGGGTAGGGTGTCGGGCGGGTTCTTC
-	TRBD1	TRBV9	TRBJ1-1	CASSVATGAEAFF	TGTGCCAGCAGCGTAGCTACAGGGGCTGAAGCTTTCTTT
-	TRBD2	TRBV2	TRBJ2-1	CASSEARTSGAYNEQFF	TGTGCCAGCAGTGAAGCGAGGACTAGCGGGGCGTACAATGAGCAGTTCTTC
-	-	TRBV14	TRBJ1-6	CASSHAGNSPLHF	TGTGCCAGCAGCCACGCAGGGAATTCACCCCTCCACTTT
-	-	TRBV20-1	TRBJ1-2	CSASLQGGGYTF	TGCAGTGCTAGTCTGCAGGGTGGCGGCTACACCTTC
-	-	TRBV7-6	TRBJ1-1	CASSLSSVRDTEAFF	TGTGCCAGCAGCTTATCCTCGGTACGGGACACTGAAGCTTTCTTT
-	-	TRBV19	TRBJ2-3	CASSPPGGFTDTQYF	TGTGCCAGTAGTCCTCCGGGGGGCTTCACAGATACGCAGTATTTT
-	TRBD1	TRBV27	TRBJ2-3	CASSAGHGTGSDTQYF	TGTGCCAGCAGCGCGGGGCATGGGACAGGGTCAGATACGCAGTATTTT
-	TRBD1	TRBV28	TRBJ1-1	CASRFGDRAEGAFF	TGTGCCAGCAGGTTCGGGGACAGGGCGGAGGGAGCTTTCTTT
few	-	TRBV7-8	TRBJ1-5	CASKGWRGGGSNQPQHF	TGTGCCAGCAAGGGTTGGAGGGGAGGAGGTAGCAATCAGCCCCAGCATTTT
-	TRBD1	TRBV27	TRBJ2-1	CASSFRTGTNEQFF	TGTGCCAGCAGTTTTCGGACAGGGACGAATGAGCAGTTCTTC
-	TRBD2	TRBV19	TRBJ2-7	CASSASGGASYEQYF	TGTGCCAGTAGTGCTAGCGGGGGGGCATCCTACGAGCAGTACTTC
-	TRBD1	TRBV7-2	TRBJ1-2	CASSSTGGLYGYTF	TGTGCCAGCAGCTCGACAGGGGGCCTCTATGGCTACACCTTC
-	TRBD1	TRBV5-1	TRBJ1-2	CASSLEFRLGRQGGSEGYTF	TGCGCCAGCAGCTTGGAGTTCAGGCTAGGGCGACAGGGTGGCTCTGAAGGCTACACCTTC
-	TRBD1	TRBV2	TRBJ2-1	CASSLGQGARNEQFF	TGTGCCAGCAGCCTCGGACAGGGGGCGCGGAATGAGCAGTTCTTC
-	-	TRBV6-2/TRBV6-3	TRBJ2-6	CASSYSAGPGANVLTF	TGTGCCAGCAGTTACTCCGCCGGTCCTGGGGCCAACGTCCTGACTTTC
-	TRBD1	TRBV5-4	TRBJ1-6	CASSLAGQGTPLHF	TGTGCCAGCAGCTTGGCGGGACAGGGTACACCCCTCCACTTT